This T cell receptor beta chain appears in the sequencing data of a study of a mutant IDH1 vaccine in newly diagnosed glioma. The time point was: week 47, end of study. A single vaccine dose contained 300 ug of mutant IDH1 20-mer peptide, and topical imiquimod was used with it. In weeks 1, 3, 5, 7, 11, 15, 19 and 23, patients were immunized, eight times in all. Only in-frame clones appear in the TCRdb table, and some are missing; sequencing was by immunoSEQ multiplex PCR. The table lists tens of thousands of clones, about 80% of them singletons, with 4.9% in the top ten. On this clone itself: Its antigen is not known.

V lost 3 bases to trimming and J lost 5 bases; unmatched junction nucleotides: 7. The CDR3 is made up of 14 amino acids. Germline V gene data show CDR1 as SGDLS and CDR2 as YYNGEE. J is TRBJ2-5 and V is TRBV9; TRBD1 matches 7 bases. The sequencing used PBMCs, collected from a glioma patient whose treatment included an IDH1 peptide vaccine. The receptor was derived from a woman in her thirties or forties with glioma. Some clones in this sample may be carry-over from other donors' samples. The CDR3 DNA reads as TGTGCCAGCAGCGCATCCCCGACAGGGGAGACCCAGTACTTC. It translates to CASSASPTGETQYF.